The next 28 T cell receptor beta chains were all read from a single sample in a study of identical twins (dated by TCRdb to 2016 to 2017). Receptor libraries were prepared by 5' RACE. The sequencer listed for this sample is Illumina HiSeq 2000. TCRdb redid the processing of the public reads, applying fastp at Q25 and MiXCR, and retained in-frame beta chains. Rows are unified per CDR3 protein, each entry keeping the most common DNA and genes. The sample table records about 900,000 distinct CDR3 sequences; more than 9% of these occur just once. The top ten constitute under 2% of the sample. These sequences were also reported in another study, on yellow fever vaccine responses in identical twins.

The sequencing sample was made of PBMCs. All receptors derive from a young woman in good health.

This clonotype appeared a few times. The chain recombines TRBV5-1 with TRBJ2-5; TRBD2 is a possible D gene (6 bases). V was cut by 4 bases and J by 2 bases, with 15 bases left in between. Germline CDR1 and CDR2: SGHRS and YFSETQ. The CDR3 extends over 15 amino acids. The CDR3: CASSLAGTEQETQYF. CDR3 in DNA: TGCGCCAGCAGCCTGGCCGGGACTGAACAAGAGACCCAGTACTTC.

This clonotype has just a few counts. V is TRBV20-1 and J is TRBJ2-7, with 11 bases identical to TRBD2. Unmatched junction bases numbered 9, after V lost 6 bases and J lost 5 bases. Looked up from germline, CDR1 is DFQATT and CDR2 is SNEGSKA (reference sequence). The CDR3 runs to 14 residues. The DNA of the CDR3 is TGCAGTGCCGTTAGCGGGAGGGCCCTCAACGAGCAGTACTTC. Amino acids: CSAVSGRALNEQYF.

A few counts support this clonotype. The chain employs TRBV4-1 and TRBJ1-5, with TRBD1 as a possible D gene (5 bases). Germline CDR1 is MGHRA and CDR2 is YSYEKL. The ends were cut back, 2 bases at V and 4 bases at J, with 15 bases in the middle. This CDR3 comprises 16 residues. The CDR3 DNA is TGCGCCAGCAGCCAATACTCTGGGGGGAGGAATCAGCCCCAGCATTTT. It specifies CASSQYSGGRNQPQHF.

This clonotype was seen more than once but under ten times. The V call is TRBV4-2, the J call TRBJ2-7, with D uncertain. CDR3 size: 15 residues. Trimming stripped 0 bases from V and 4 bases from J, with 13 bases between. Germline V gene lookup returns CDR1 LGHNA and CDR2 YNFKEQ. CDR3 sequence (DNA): TGTGCCAGCAGCCAAGAAGCACGGATAGAATACGAGCAGTACGTC. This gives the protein CASSQEARIEYEQYV.

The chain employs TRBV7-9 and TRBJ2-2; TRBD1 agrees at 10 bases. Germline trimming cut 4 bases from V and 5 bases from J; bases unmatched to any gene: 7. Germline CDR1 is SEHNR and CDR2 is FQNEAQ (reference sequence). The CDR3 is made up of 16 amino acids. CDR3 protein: CASSSTGGQGTGELFF. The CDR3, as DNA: TGTGCCAGCAGCTCAACGGGGGGACAGGGGACCGGGGAGCTGTTTTTT.

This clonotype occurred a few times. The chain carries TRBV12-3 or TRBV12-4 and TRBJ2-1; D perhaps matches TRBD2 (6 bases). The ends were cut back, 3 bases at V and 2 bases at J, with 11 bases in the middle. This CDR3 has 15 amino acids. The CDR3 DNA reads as TGTGCCAGCAGTTTTTTAGGGAGGCCCTACAATGAGCAGTTCTTC. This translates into CASSFLGRPYNEQFF.

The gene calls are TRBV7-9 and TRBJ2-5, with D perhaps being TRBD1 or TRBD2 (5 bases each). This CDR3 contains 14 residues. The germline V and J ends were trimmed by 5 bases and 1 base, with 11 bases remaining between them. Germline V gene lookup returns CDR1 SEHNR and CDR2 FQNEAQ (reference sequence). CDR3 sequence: CASSEGRFQETQYF. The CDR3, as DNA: TGTGCCAGCAGCGAGGGGAGATTCCAAGAGACCCAGTACTTC.

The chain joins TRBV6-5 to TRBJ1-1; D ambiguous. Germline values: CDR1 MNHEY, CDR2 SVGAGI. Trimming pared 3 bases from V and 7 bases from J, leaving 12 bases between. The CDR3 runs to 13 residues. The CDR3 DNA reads TGTGCCAGCAGTTATTATACGTCCGGTGAAGCTTTCTTT. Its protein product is CASSYYTSGEAFF.

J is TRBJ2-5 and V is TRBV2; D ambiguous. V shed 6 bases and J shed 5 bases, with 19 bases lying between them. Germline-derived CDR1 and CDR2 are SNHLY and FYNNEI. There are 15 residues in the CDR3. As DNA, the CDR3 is TGTGCCAGCAGATTCTACGGCAGGTCCGGGGAGACCCAGTACTTC. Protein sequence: CASRFYGRSGETQYF.

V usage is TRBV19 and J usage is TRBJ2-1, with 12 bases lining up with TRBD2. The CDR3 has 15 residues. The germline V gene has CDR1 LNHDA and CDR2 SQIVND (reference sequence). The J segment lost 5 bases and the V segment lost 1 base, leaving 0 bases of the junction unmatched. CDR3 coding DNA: TGTGCCAGTAGTATAGGACTAGCGGGGGACAATGAGCAGTTCTTC. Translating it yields CASSIGLAGDNEQFF. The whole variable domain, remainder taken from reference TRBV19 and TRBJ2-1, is DGGITQSPKYLFRKEGQNVTLSCEQNLNHDAMYWYRQDPGQGLRLIYYSQIVNDFQKGDIAEGYSVSREKKESFPLTVTSAQKNPTAFYLCASSIGLAGDNEQFFGPGTRLTVL.

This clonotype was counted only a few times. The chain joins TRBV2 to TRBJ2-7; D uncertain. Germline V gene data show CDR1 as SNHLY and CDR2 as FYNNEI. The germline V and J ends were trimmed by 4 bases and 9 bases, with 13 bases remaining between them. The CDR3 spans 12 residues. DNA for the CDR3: TGTGCCAGCAGTGTCGAAGGGCAGCGGCAGTACGTC. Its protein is CASSVEGQRQYV.

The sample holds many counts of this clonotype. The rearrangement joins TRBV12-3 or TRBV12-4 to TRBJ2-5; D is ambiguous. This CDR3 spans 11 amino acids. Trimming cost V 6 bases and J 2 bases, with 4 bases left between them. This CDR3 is CASSLQETQYF. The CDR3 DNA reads TGTGCCAGCAGCTTACAAGAGACCCAGTACTTC.

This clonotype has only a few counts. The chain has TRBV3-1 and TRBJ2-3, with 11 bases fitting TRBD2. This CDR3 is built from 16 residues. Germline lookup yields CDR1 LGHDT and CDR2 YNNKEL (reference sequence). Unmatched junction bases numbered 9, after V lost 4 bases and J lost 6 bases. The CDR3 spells CASSPIILAGEDTQYF. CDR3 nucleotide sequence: TGTGCCAGCAGCCCAATAATACTAGCGGGAGAGGATACGCAGTATTTT.

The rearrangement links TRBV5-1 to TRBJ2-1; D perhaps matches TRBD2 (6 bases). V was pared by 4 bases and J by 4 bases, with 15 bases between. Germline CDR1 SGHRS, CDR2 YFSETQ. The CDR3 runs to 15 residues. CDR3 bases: TGCGCCAGCAGCGGGGGGACGGGACTTTACAATGAGCAGTTCTTC. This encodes CASSGGTGLYNEQFF.

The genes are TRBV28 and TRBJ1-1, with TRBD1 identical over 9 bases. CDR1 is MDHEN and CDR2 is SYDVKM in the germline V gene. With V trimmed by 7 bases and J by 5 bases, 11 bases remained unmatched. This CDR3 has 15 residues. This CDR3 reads CASTTRYRGRTEAFF. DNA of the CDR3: TGTGCCAGCACAACCAGATACAGGGGGCGGACTGAAGCTTTCTTT.

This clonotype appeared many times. CDR3 sequence: CASSFRDSNNEQFF. CDR3 in DNA: TGCGCCAGCAGCTTTCGGGACAGTAACAATGAGCAGTTCTTC. The J gene is TRBJ2-1, the V gene TRBV5-1; 7 bases line up with TRBD1. V lost 2 bases and J lost 5; bases outside the gene matches: 4. Germline assignment: CDR1 SGHRS and CDR2 YFSETQ. CDR3 size: 14 residues. The full variable domain, in which reference TRBV5-1 and TRBJ2-1 provide the parts outside the CDR3, is KAGVTQTPRYLIKTRGQQVTLSCSPISGHRSVSWYQQTPGQGLQFLFEYFSETQRNKGNFPGRFSGRQFSNSRSEMNVSTLELGDSALYLCASSFRDSNNEQFFGPGTRLTVL.

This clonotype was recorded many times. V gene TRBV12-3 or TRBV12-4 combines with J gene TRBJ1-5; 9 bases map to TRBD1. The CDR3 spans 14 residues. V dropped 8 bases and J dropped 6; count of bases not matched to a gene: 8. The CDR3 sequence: CASGRTGGLQPQHF. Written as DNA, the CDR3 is TGTGCCAGCGGACGAACAGGGGGCCTTCAGCCCCAGCATTTT.

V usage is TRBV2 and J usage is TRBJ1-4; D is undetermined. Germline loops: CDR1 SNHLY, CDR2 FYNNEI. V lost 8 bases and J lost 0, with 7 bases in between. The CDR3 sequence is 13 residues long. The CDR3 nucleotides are TGTGCCAGCCGGACGCCAACTAATGAAAAACTGTTTTTT. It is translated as CASRTPTNEKLFF.

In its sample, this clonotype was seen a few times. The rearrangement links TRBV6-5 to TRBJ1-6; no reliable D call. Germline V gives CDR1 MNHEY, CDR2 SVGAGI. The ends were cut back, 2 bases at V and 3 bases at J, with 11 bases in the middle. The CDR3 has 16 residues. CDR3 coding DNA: TGTGCCAGCAGTTACGGGTCACCCATCTATAATTCACCCCTCCACTTT. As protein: CASSYGSPIYNSPLHF.

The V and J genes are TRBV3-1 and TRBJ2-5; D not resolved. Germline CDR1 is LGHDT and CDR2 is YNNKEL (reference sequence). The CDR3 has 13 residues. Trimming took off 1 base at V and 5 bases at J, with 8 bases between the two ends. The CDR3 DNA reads TGTGCCAGCAGCCAAGTCGTCTGGGAGACCCAGTACTTC. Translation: CASSQVVWETQYF.

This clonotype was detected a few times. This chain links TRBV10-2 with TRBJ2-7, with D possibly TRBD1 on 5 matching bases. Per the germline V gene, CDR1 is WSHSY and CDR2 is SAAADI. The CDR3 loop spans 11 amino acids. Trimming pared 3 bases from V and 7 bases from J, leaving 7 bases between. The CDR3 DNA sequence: TGCGCCAGCAGTGAATGGACAGAGCAGTACTTC. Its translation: CASSEWTEQYF.

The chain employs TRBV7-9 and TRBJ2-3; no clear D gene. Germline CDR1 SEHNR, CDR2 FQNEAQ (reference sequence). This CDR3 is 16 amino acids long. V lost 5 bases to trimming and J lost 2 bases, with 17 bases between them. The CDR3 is CASSTPTEVNTDTQYF. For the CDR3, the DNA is TGTGCCAGCAGCACCCCTACAGAAGTCAACACAGATACGCAGTATTTT.

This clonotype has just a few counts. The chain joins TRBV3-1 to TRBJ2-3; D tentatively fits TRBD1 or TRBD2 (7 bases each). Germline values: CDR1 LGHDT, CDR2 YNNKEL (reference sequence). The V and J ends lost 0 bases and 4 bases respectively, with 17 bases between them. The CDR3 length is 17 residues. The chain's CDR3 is CASSQDWGGGGADTQYF. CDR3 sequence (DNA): TGTGCCAGCAGCCAAGATTGGGGGGGAGGGGGCGCAGATACGCAGTATTTT.

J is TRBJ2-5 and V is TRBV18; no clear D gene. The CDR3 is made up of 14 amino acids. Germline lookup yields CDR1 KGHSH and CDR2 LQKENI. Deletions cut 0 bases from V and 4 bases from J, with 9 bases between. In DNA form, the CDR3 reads TGTGCCAGCTCACCACCACTAACGGGAGAGACCCAGTACTTC. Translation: CASSPPLTGETQYF.

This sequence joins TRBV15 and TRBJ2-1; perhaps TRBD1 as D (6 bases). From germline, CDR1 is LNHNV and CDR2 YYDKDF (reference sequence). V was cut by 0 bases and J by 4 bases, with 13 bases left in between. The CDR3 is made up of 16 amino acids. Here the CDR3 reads CATSRDRAGEYNEQFF. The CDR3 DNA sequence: TGTGCCACCAGCAGAGATCGGGCAGGGGAGTACAATGAGCAGTTCTTC.

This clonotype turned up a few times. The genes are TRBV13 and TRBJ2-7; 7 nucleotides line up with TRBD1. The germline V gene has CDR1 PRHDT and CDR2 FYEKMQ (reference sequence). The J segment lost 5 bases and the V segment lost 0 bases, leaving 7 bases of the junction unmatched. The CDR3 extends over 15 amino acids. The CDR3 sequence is CASSLGPETGNEQYV. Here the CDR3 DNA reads TGTGCCAGCAGCTTAGGGCCCGAGACAGGGAACGAGCAGTACGTC.

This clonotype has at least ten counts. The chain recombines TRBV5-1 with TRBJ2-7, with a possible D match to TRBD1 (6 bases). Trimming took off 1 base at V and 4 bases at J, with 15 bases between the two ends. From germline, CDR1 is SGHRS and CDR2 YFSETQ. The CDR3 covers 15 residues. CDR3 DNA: TGCGCCAGCAGCTTGTCCCAGGGGATTTTTTACGAGCAGTACTTC. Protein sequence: CASSLSQGIFYEQYF.

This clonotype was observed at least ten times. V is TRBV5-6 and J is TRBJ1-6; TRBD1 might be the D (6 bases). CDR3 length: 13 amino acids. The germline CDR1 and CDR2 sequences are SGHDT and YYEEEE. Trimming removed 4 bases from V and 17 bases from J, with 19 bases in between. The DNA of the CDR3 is TGTGCCAGCAGCACCAAAGACAGGTTTCGGGTCCACTTT. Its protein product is CASSTKDRFRVHF.